This paragraph reports one T cell receptor beta chain. This sample is drawn from a study of T-cell reconstitution after alpha-beta-depleted transplantation in children. Germline V gene sequence: CDR1 DFQATT, CDR2 SNEGSKA (reference sequence). The CDR3 runs 13 residues. Unmatched junction bases numbered 6, after V lost 3 bases and J lost 8 bases. TCRbeta library construction was performed incorporating unique molecular identifiers. MiXCR was run by TCRdb on the PCR reads, yielding one entry per CDR3 protein. The sample carries around 96,000 distinct CDR3 sequences, 12% recorded once. Sequencing used PBMCs from the stem cell graft donor, obtained from the stem cell graft. This chain connects TRBV20-1 to TRBJ2-1; 8 nucleotides line up with TRBD2. This receptor was identified in a human donor who donated a stem cell graft to a child with inherited bone marrow failure. The CDR3 nucleotides are TGCAGTGCTAGCGGTCGGGGGGGCTATGAGCAGTTCTTC. Its protein product is CSASGRGGYEQFF.